The present T cell receptor beta chain was sequenced within a study of T-cell memory formation after mild COVID-19. About the study: TCR clusters were largely donor specific. Findings of the study overall: The main location of contracting CD4+ clones was CM and EM, and that of contracting CD8+ clones was EMRA.

This clonotype was counted only a few times. Its antigen is as yet unknown. One entry per CDR3 protein results from TCRdb running MiXCR on the 5' RACE reads. The repertoire holds 280,000 or so distinct CDR3 sequences, with roughly 8% as singletons. V lost 6 bases and J 5 bases, leaving 13 bases between the germline ends. This CDR3 region has 12 residues. In germline, CDR1 is DFQATT, CDR2 SNEGSKA (reference sequence). The source of this sequence is a man between 18 and 35 years old who had mild COVID-19 (a few samples of this study predate the infection). Cell type and time point are not known. This chain connects TRBV20-1 to TRBJ1-2; D remains unclear. Material for sequencing was PBMCs or a T cell subset sorted from them (not recorded which). CDR3 loop: CSAAASLYGYTF. The CDR3 DNA is TGCAGTGCGGCAGCCAGCCTTTATGGCTACACCTTC.